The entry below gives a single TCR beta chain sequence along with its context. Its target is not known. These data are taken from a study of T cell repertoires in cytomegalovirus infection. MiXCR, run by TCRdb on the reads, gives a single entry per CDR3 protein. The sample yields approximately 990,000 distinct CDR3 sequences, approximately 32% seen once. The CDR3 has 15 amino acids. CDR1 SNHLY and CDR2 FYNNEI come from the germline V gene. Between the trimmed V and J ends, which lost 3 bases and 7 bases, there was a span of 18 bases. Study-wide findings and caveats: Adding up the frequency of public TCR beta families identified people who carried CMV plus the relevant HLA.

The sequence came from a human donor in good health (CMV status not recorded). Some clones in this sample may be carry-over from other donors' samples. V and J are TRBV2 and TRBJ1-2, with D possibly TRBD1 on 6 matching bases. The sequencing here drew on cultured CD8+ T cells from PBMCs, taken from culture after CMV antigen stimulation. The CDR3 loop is CASSEGWAYRAGYTF. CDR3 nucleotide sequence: TGTGCCAGCAGTGAGGGGTGGGCCTACAGGGCTGGCTACACCTTC. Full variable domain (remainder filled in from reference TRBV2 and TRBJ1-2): EPEVTQTPSHQVTQMGQEVILRCVPISNHLYFYWYRQILGQKVEFLVSFYNNEISEKSEIFDDQFSVERPDGSNFTLKIRSTKLEDSAMYFCASSEGWAYRAGYTFGSGTRLTVV.